This record concerns one T cell receptor beta chain sequence. The protocol was immunoSEQ multiplex PCR, while the TCRdb copy is restricted to in-frame clones and leaves out a portion. The data hold some 150,000 clones, with about nine tenths observed a single time. This sample is drawn from a study of T cell responses to AZD1222 COVID-19 vaccine. The CDR3 consists of 15 residues. CDR1 and CDR2 (germline): SQVTM, ANQGSEA. The V end lost 6 bases, the J end lost 4 bases, and 18 bases lay between the germline ends. The sample here was peripheral blood, taken after recovery from COVID-19. V and J are TRBV29-1 and TRBJ2-2; tentatively, D is TRBD1 or TRBD2 (6 bases each). This receptor was taken from an adult who had recovered from COVID-19. CDR3 nucleotides: TGCAGCGTGGGAGTAGGGGGGTACGGCACCGGGGAGCTGTTTTTT. Amino acid sequence: CSVGVGGYGTGELFF.